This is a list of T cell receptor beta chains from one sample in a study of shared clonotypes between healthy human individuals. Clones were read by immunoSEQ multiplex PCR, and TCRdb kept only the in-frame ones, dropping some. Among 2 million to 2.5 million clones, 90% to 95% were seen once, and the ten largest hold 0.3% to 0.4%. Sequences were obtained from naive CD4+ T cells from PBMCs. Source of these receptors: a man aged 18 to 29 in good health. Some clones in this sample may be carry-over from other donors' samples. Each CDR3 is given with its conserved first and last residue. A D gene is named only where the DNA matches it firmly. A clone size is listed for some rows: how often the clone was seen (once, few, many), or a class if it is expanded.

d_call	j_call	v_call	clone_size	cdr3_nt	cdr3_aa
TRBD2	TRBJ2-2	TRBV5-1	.	TGCGCCAGCAGTTCCAGGACTAGCGGGCTGTCCGGGGAGCTGTTTTTT	CASSSRTSGLSGELFF
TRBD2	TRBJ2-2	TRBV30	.	TGTGCCTGGAGTGGAACTAGCGGGAGGTTCAACACCGGGGAGCTGTTTTTT	CAWSGTSGRFNTGELFF
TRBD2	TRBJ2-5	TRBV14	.	TGTGCCAGCAGCCAAGAGGAATTGCTAGCGGGAGGCATTGGCTGGGAGACCCAGTACTTC	CASSQEELLAGGIGWETQYF
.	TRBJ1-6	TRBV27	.	TGTGCCAGCAGTCCCCTCGGGCGGAATTCACCCCTCCACTTT	CASSPLGRNSPLHF
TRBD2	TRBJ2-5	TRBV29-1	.	TGCAGCGTTCAGAGGGGGACTAGCGGAGCCGTGGAGACCCAGTACTTC	CSVQRGTSGAVETQYF
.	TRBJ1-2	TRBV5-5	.	TGTGCCAGCAGCTTTCTGAACTATGGCTACACCTTC	CASSFLNYGYTF
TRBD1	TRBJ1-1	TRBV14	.	TGTGCCAGCAACTCCTACCGGGACAGTCACTCCATGAACACTGAAGCTTTCTTT	CASNSYRDSHSMNTEAFF
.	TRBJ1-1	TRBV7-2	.	TGTGCCAGCAGCTTATTGGGGGGTTCCGGCCCGGGACCTTTCTTT	CASSLLGGSGPGPFF
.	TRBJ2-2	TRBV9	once	TGTGCCAGCAGCGCGATTGGGGCCACCGGGGAGCTGTTTTTT	CASSAIGATGELFF
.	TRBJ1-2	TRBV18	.	TGTGCCAGCTCGTTCACCTTGGGAGACAGGACTTATGGCTACACCTTC	CASSFTLGDRTYGYTF
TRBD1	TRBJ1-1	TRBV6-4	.	TGTGCCAGCAGTGACCAAGGGGGCTTGAACACTGAAGCTTTCTTT	CASSDQGGLNTEAFF
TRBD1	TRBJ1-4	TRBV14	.	TGTGCCAGCAGCCAATTGACAGGGGGCGAAAAACTGTTTTTT	CASSQLTGGEKLFF
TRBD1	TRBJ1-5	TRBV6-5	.	TGTGCCAGCAGTCAGACAGGGTTAGAACAGCCCCAGCATTTT	CASSQTGLEQPQHF
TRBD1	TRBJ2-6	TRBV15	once	TGTGCCACCAGCAGGGGACAGGGCCCCTCTGGGGCCAACGTCCTGACTTTC	CATSRGQGPSGANVLTF
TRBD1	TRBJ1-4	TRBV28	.	TGTGCCAGCAGTTTAGGGACAGGGTGGCAGGAAAAACTGTTTTTT	CASSLGTGWQEKLFF
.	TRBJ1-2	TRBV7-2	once	TGTGCCAGCAGCTTGGCCTACGGGGGTGGCTACACCTTC	CASSLAYGGGYTF
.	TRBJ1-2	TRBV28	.	TGTGCCAGCAGTTTTCAAACCTATGGCTACACCTTC	CASSFQTYGYTF
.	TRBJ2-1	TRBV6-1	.	TGTGCCAGCAGTCCTAGGGGGGAGCCTCCTGAGCAGTTCTTC	CASSPRGEPPEQFF
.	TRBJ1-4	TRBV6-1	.	TGTGCCAGCAGTGAAGTAAGGGACGGCGAAAAACTGTTTTTT	CASSEVRDGEKLFF
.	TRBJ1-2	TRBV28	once	TGTGCCAGCAGTTTATTCAGGGCTAACTATGGCTACACCTTC	CASSLFRANYGYTF
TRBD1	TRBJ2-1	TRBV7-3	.	TGTGCCAGCAGCGGACCCTCTGACAGGGGCGGTAGCGGAGCTTACAATGAGCAGTTCTTC	CASSGPSDRGGSGAYNEQFF
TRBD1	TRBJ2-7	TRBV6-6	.	TGTGCCAGCAGCCAAGGACAGGGAAGGTCCTACGAGCAGTACTTC	CASSQGQGRSYEQYF
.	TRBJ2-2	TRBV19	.	TGTGCCAGTAGTATGTCCCCCACTGCCGGGGAGCTGTTTTTT	CASSMSPTAGELFF
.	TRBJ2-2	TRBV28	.	TGTGCCAGCTCTGAGTTTGAAGGAAGGGAGCTGTTTTTT	CASSEFEGRELFF
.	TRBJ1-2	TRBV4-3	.	TGCGCCAGCAGCCAAGAAAGAAGTCCCCCTAACTATGGCTACACCTTC	CASSQERSPPNYGYTF
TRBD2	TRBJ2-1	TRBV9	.	TGTGCCAGCAGCGTCGCCTCCGGGAGGCGTCAGGATGAGCAGTTCTTC	CASSVASGRRQDEQFF
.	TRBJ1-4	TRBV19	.	TGTGCCAGTAGCGAGACAGGATTTAATGAAAAACTGTTTTTT	CASSETGFNEKLFF
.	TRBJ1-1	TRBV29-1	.	TGCAGCGCCCGTACAGGGACGAATGAAGCTTTCTTT	CSARTGTNEAFF
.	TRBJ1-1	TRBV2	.	TGTGCCAGCAGTGCGAAGGTAGAGGCTGAAGCTTTCTTT	CASSAKVEAEAFF
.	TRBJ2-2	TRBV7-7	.	TGTGCCAGCAGAGCCGGGGCCGGGGAGCTGTTTTTT	CASRAGAGELFF
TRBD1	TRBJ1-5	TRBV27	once	TGTGCCAGCAGTGCATCCCGGGACAGGGGAGGCAATCAGCCCCAGCATTTT	CASSASRDRGGNQPQHF
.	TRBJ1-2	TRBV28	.	TGTGCCAGCGAGGACGTTAACTATGGCTACACCTTC	CASEDVNYGYTF
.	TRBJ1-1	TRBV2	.	TGTGCCAGCAGTGAATTGGGTGCACCGAACACTGAAGCTTTCTTT	CASSELGAPNTEAFF
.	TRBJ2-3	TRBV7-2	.	TGTGCCAGCAGCTTTGATTGGTCTAGCGCGCCGGATACGCAGTATTTT	CASSFDWSSAPDTQYF
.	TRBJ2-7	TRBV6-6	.	TGTGCCAGCAGTTACCTCTCGGGGGAGCAGTACTTC	CASSYLSGEQYF
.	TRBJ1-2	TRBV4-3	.	TGCGCCAGCAGCCGAGTCGACGGGGGTGGCTACACCTTC	CASSRVDGGGYTF
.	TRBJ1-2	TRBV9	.	TGTGCCAGCAGCGAGGGACATTATGGCTACACCTTC	CASSEGHYGYTF
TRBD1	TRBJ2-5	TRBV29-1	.	TGCAGCGTGCAGGGGGCGGCCGAGACCCAGTACTTC	CSVQGAAETQYF
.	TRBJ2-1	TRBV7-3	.	TGTGCCAGCAGCTTAGGGGGTAACGTTGGGTATGAGCAGTTCTTC	CASSLGGNVGYEQFF
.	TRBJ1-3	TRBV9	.	TGTGCCAGTGGTAGCTCTGGAAACACCATATATTTT	CASGSSGNTIYF
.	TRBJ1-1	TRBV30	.	TGTGCCAGCCAGGGGAACACTGAAGCTTTCTTT	CASQGNTEAFF
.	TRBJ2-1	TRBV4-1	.	TGCGCCAGCAGCTTGAGATTTTGGGATGAGCAGTTCTTC	CASSLRFWDEQFF